This T cell receptor (beta chain) was recovered during a study of regulatory T cells in long-lasting Graves disease. This clonotype has a count of ten or more. Its antigen remains unidentified. According to the study, TCR beta libraries were built with iRepertoire HTBI primers and CDR3-region Arm-PCR. As handled by the study authors: Across samples, 62 TRBV and 12 to 15 TRBJ segments were found. From the multiplex PCR reads, TCRdb called clonotypes with MiXCR, one entry per CDR3 protein. V and J calls and clone size were set by TCRdb, not the authors. The sample contains about 610,000 distinct CDR3 sequences, about 15% of which appear only once. The study's findings and limits: Persistent disease was associated with favored TRBV28 usage and with favored use of TRBJ1-2 and TRBJ2-5. What was studied was peripheral blood only, and not thyroid tissue.

The CDR3 runs 14 residues. V dropped 5 bases and J dropped 8 bases, with 16 bases sitting between them. The germline V gene encodes CDR1 SGHAT and CDR2 FQNNGV. Time point noted: newly diagnosed GD, antithyroid drugs for less than 3 months. The TCR library was prepared using RNA isolated from PBMCs. The same sample was also studied in work on T cells in Graves' hyperthyroidism and ophthalmopathy.

The V gene is TRBV11-2, the J gene TRBJ2-1, with D uncertain. The sequence came from a man aged 18 to 29 with Graves disease. This material consisted of peripheral blood mononuclear cells (PBMCs), taken at new diagnosis, from a patient treated with antithyroid drugs. The CDR3 coding sequence is TGTGCCAGCAGCCCCCCGGGCCGGGTGGATGAGCAGTTCTTC. Its protein is CASSPPGRVDEQFF.